Listed below are T cell receptor beta chains from one sample, sequenced in a study of post-analysis software for immune sequencing data. TCRdb used MiXCR to reprocess the PCR reads, holding one entry per CDR3 protein. Counted here are roughly 430,000 distinct CDR3 sequences, 35% to 45% occurring once; the ten biggest clones make up around 8%. The sample was blood. The receptors here all came from a girl aged 2 to 9 with multiple sclerosis. CDR3s include the opening cysteine and the closing phenylalanine or tryptophan. Fields, in order: clone size, V gene, J gene, CDR3 length, D gene, CDR3 protein, CDR3 DNA. D genes are given only for firm matches. A clone size is listed for some rows: how often the clone was seen (once, few, many), or a class if it is expanded.

few,TRBV12-3/TRBV12-4,TRBJ2-1,15,TRBD1,CASSLGTGGNPEQFF,TGTGCCAGCAGTTTAGGGACAGGGGGCAACCCTGAGCAGTTCTTC
many,TRBV11-2,TRBJ2-3,16,TRBD2,CASSWTSGRQSDTQYF,TGTGCCAGCAGCTGGACTAGCGGGAGGCAATCAGATACGCAGTATTTT
-,TRBV9,TRBJ2-3,15,TRBD1,CASSITQGAHDTQYF,TGTGCCAGCAGCATAACACAGGGGGCGCACGATACGCAGTATTTT
-,TRBV20-1,TRBJ2-3,14,TRBD2,CSARTGRETDTQYF,TGCAGTGCTAGGACTGGGAGGGAGACAGATACGCAGTATTTT
-,TRBV29-1,TRBJ2-5,12,TRBD1,CSFERQGETQYF,TGCAGCTTCGAAAGACAGGGTGAGACCCAGTACTTC
-,TRBV27,TRBJ2-7,12,TRBD1,CASSSQGDEQYF,TGTGCCAGCAGCTCACAGGGGGACGAGCAGTACTTC
-,TRBV7-8,TRBJ1-5,14,-,CASSRALGNQPQHF,TGTGCCAGCAGTCGGGCCCTAGGGAATCAGCCCCAGCATTTT
-,TRBV28,TRBJ1-2,16,-,CASRPPPRELFYGYTF,TGTGCCAGCAGACCACCACCCCGGGAGCTATTCTATGGCTACACCTTC
-,TRBV28,TRBJ2-3,14,-,CASSLVGEADTQYF,TGTGCCAGCAGTTTGGTGGGGGAGGCAGATACGCAGTATTTT
-,TRBV4-3,TRBJ2-5,15,TRBD1,CASSQDRDSQETQYF,TGCGCCAGCAGCCAAGATCGGGACAGCCAAGAGACCCAGTACTTC
-,TRBV6-5,TRBJ2-1,13,-,CASSYSLRDEQFF,TGTGCCAGCAGTTACTCTTTGCGAGATGAGCAGTTCTTC
many,TRBV5-1,TRBJ1-1,14,-,CASSFGGLNTEAFF,TGTGCCAGCAGTTTCGGGGGGCTTAACACTGAAGCTTTCTTT
-,TRBV29-1,TRBJ1-1,15,TRBD1,CSVEGDGQGFTEAFF,TGCAGCGTTGAAGGGGACGGACAGGGTTTCACTGAAGCTTTCTTT
-,TRBV6-6,TRBJ2-7,14,TRBD1,CASSRTGVRYEQYF,TGTGCCAGCAGTCGGACAGGGGTACGCTACGAGCAGTACTTC
-,TRBV11-2,TRBJ1-6,14,-,CASSRTRQNSPLHF,TGTGCCAGCAGCCGGACAAGGCAGAATTCACCCCTCCACTTT
-,TRBV7-9,TRBJ2-1,16,TRBD2,CASSLVTSGPYNEQFF,TGTGCCAGCAGCTTAGTAACTAGCGGACCGTACAATGAGCAGTTCTTC
-,TRBV4-2,TRBJ2-1,19,TRBD2,CASSQNSAFGLAIGNEQFF,TGTGCCAGCAGCCAAAACAGTGCCTTCGGACTAGCGATTGGCAATGAGCAGTTCTTC
-,TRBV20-1,TRBJ2-7,13,-,CSAHGPRVYERYF,TGCAGTGCCCACGGCCCCCGGGTCTACGAGCGGTACTTC
-,TRBV7-9,TRBJ2-5,18,-,CASTDTGSGGASEGTQYF,TGTGCCAGCACCGATACGGGGTCAGGAGGGGCTTCCGAGGGGACCCAGTACTTC
-,TRBV28,TRBJ2-1,13,-,CASSSFGINEQFF,TGTGCCAGCAGTTCCTTTGGGATCAATGAGCAGTTCTTC
-,TRBV12-3/TRBV12-4,TRBJ1-2,13,TRBD1,CASSFLTGNGYTF,TGTGCCAGCAGTTTTCTGACAGGGAATGGCTACACCTTC
few,TRBV29-1,TRBJ2-3,12,-,CSVPADAQHEYF,TGCAGCGTTCCAGCAGACGCACAGCACGAGTATTTT
once,TRBV12-3/TRBV12-4,TRBJ2-5,15,-,CASSSPEGVRETQYF,TGTGCCAGCAGTTCCCCTGAAGGGGTGAGGGAGACCCAGTACTTC
-,TRBV6-5,TRBJ2-2,14,TRBD2,CATSGGAGTGELFF,TGTGCCACTAGCGGGGGGGCCGGTACCGGGGAGCTGTTTTTT
once,TRBV27,TRBJ2-7,15,-,CASSSAGRPAGEQYF,TGTGCCAGCAGTAGCGCGGGAAGGCCGGCGGGCGAGCAGTACTTC
-,TRBV20-1,TRBJ1-5,13,-,CSARRTDNQPQHF,TGCAGTGCTAGAAGGACCGACAATCAGCCCCAGCATTTT
-,TRBV20-1,TRBJ1-2,14,-,CSASKGGLDYGHTF,TGCAGTGCTTCAAAAGGGGGGTTGGACTATGGCCACACCTTC
few,TRBV5-1,TRBJ2-3,13,TRBD1,CASSLEDRRTQYF,TGCGCCAGCAGCTTGGAGGACAGGAGAACGCAGTATTTT
few,TRBV5-1,TRBJ2-7,15,-,CASSLVRLATGEQYF,TGCGCCAGCAGCTTGGTGCGGCTAGCGACGGGCGAGCAGTACTTC
-,TRBV6-5,TRBJ2-5,15,TRBD2,CASSYSTSGGETQYF,TGTGCCAGCAGTTACTCGACTAGCGGGGGGGAGACCCAGTACTTC
-,TRBV20-1,TRBJ2-1,16,TRBD2,CSAKTPSGGVYNEQFF,TGCAGTGCCAAGACCCCAAGCGGGGGAGTCTACAATGAGCAGTTCTTC
-,TRBV29-1,TRBJ2-7,16,TRBD2,CSVETLAGAGGHEQYF,TGCAGCGTTGAGACTCTAGCGGGAGCGGGCGGGCATGAGCAGTACTTC
once,TRBV5-1,TRBJ1-2,14,TRBD1,CASSPLEGAKGYTF,TGCGCCAGCAGCCCCTTGGAGGGGGCGAAAGGCTACACCTTC
few,TRBV5-1,TRBJ2-1,15,TRBD1,CASSLGTGTGNEQFF,TGCGCCAGCAGCCTCGGGACAGGAACCGGGAATGAGCAGTTCTTC
few,TRBV20-1,TRBJ2-3,17,TRBD2,CSASETSVLLSTDTQYF,TGCAGTGCTAGCGAGACTAGCGTCCTACTCAGCACAGATACGCAGTATTTT
-,TRBV2,TRBJ1-2,15,-,CASSDSPGLLYGYTF,TGTGCCAGCAGTGATTCTCCAGGCCTTCTCTATGGCTACACCTTC
-,TRBV5-1,TRBJ2-7,11,-,CASTEGYEQYF,TGCGCCAGCACCGAGGGATACGAGCAGTACTTC
-,TRBV7-2,TRBJ2-7,17,TRBD2,CASSSMGLAGLPYEQYF,TGTGCCAGCAGCTCAATGGGACTAGCGGGACTCCCCTACGAGCAGTACTTC
few,TRBV7-2,TRBJ2-7,17,-,CASSLSILGPSIYEQYF,TGTGCCAGCAGCTTATCAATCCTGGGTCCCTCCATTTACGAGCAGTACTTC
-,TRBV4-3,TRBJ2-3,17,TRBD2,CASSHRLAGVETDTQYF,TGCGCCAGCAGCCACCGACTAGCGGGAGTAGAGACAGATACGCAGTATTTT
few,TRBV5-6,TRBJ1-6,16,-,CASIHLASSYNSPLHF,TGTGCCAGCATCCATTTGGCGAGCTCCTATAATTCACCCCTCCACTTT
few,TRBV7-6,TRBJ2-7,14,TRBD1,CASSARTGSYEQYF,TGTGCCAGCAGCGCCCGGACAGGGTCCTACGAGCAGTACTTC
-,TRBV11-2,TRBJ2-5,16,TRBD2,CASSKLAGLSGETQYF,TGTGCCAGCAGCAAACTAGCGGGTCTTAGCGGGGAGACCCAGTACTTC
-,TRBV6-5,TRBJ1-2,14,TRBD1,CASSYDRGNYGYTF,TGTGCCAGCAGTTACGACAGGGGCAACTATGGCTACACCTTC
few,TRBV5-6,TRBJ1-2,12,-,CASSLELGGYTF,TGTGCCAGCAGCTTGGAACTTGGGGGCTACACCTTC